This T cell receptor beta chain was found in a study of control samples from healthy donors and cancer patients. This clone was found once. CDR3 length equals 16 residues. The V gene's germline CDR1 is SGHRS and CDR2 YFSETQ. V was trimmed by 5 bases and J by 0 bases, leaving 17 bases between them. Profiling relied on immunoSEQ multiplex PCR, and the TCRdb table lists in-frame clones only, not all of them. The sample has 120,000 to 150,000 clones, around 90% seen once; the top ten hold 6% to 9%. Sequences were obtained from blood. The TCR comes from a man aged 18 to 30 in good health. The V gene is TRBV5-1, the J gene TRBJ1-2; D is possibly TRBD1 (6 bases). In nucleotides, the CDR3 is TGCGCCAGCAGTTTTGCCGGGACACTAACTAACTATGGCTACACCTTC. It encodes CASSFAGTLTNYGYTF. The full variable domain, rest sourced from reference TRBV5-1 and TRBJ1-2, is KAGVTQTPRYLIKTRGQQVTLSCSPISGHRSVSWYQQTPGQGLQFLFEYFSETQRNKGNFPGRFSGRQFSNSRSEMNVSTLELGDSALYLCASSFAGTLTNYGYTFGSGTRLTVV.